The 25 T cell receptor beta chains given below trace back to one sample, sequenced in a study of blood T cell repertoires in COVID-19. Sequenced by immunoSEQ multiplex PCR; TCRdb stores in-frame clones only, minus some. The sample carries 110,000 to 150,000 clones, approximately 87% recorded once. Specimen: peripheral blood. These receptors all stem from a human donor in a cohort sampled during active COVID-19.

The CDR3 region has the DNA TGTGCCAGCAGCGTAGCGGGTGATATCACTGAAGCTTTCTTT. Translating gives CASSVAGDITEAFF. The chain links TRBV9 to TRBJ1-1; D not resolved. The germline gives CDR1 SGDLS, CDR2 YYNGEE. The CDR3 covers 14 residues. The V end was cut by 0 bases, the J end by 4 bases, with 10 bases between.

The J gene is TRBJ2-1, the V gene TRBV7-9; 9 bases are a match to TRBD1. This CDR3 has 17 amino acids. Germline V lookup: CDR1 SEHNR, CDR2 FQNEAQ (reference sequence). V gave up 4 bases and J gave up 6 bases; unmatched junction bases: 13. The CDR3 sequence is CASSYLLTGGTSNEQFF. CDR3 coding DNA: TGTGCCAGCAGCTACCTTTTGACAGGGGGGACGTCCAATGAGCAGTTCTTC.

This clone was seen once. The chain carries TRBV5-1 and TRBJ1-1; 8 bases line up with TRBD1. This CDR3 is built from 16 residues. Germline trimming cut 4 bases from V and 0 bases from J; bases unmatched to any gene: 8. Germline V gene lookup returns CDR1 SGHRS and CDR2 YFSETQ. The CDR3 loop is CASSPETGAMNTEAFF. CDR3 DNA sequence: TGCGCCAGCAGCCCCGAGACAGGGGCAATGAACACTGAAGCTTTCTTT.

The rearrangement joins TRBV9 to TRBJ2-3; a weak D match, TRBD2 (5 bases). This CDR3 spans 12 amino acids. Trimming left V 4 bases short and J 14 bases short, with 17 bases between. The germline CDR1 and CDR2 sequences are SGDLS and YYNGEE. CDR3 nucleotide sequence: TGTGCCAGCAGCCCCAACGCGGGCCATCGGTATTTT. Its translation is CASSPNAGHRYF.

For the CDR3, the DNA is TGCGCCAGCAGCAGCCCACTAGCGGAGCAAGAGACCCAGTACTTC. Protein: CASSSPLAEQETQYF. This chain links TRBV5-1 with TRBJ2-5; TRBD2 aligns across 8 bases. The CDR3 is 15 residues long. After removal of 4 bases from V and 2 bases from J, the junction contained 7 bases not matched to a gene. Germline lookup yields CDR1 SGHRS and CDR2 YFSETQ.

This clone showed up just once. The J gene is TRBJ2-7, the V gene TRBV2, with 9 bases fitting TRBD1. The V gene's germline CDR1 is SNHLY and CDR2 FYNNEI. The CDR3 has 14 residues. With 11 bases clipped from V and 3 bases from J, the junction kept 11 bases outside the gene matches. Written as DNA, the CDR3 is TGTGCCGGAAAACGGGACAGGGAATTCTACGAGCAGTACTTC. Its protein product is CAGKRDREFYEQYF.

Of note for this clone: Other DNA sequences in this specimen translate into the identical CDR3. This chain connects TRBV27 to TRBJ1-1, with D perhaps TRBD1 (6 bases). This CDR3 is 13 amino acids long. Germline loops: CDR1 MNHEY, CDR2 SMNVEV (reference sequence). The V gene lost 8 bases and the J gene lost 1 base, with 11 bases spanning the gap. CDR3: CASRRGGNTEAFF. As DNA, the CDR3 is TGTGCCAGCCGTAGAGGGGGGAACACTGAAGCTTTCTTT.

This clone came up a few times. This sequence joins TRBV4-2 and TRBJ1-1; D is unresolved. This CDR3 is built from 16 residues. The germline CDR1 and CDR2 sequences are LGHNA and YNFKEQ. Trimming removed 4 bases at V and 1 base at J, with 16 bases between. CDR3 DNA: TGTGCCAGCAGCCTTCTCATGGACGGGGAGAACACTGAAGCTTTCTTT. Its translation is CASSLLMDGENTEAFF.

The chain uses TRBV9 and TRBJ2-2, with 7 bases identical to TRBD1. The CDR3 totals 16 residues. CDR1 and CDR2 (germline): SGDLS, YYNGEE. With 2 bases clipped from V and 1 base from J, the junction kept 5 bases outside the gene matches. The CDR3 sequence: CASSVAGTVNTGELFF. CDR3 DNA: TGTGCCAGCAGCGTCGCCGGGACAGTGAACACCGGGGAGCTGTTTTTT.

The rearrangement joins TRBV19 to TRBJ1-6; maybe TRBD1 (5 bases). The length of the CDR3 is 16 residues. CDR1 and CDR2 (germline): LNHDA, SQIVND (reference sequence). Trimming pared 3 bases from V and 9 bases from J, leaving 18 bases between. CDR3 in amino acids: CASSMLRGQGGSPLHF. The CDR3 region has the DNA TGTGCCAGTAGTATGTTACGTGGGCAGGGCGGTTCACCCCTCCACTTT.

The V and J genes are TRBV6-5 and TRBJ2-5; TRBD2 might be the D (6 bases). CDR1 MNHEY and CDR2 SVGAGI come from the germline V gene. The V end lost 4 bases, the J end lost 4 bases, and 16 bases lay between the germline ends. The CDR3 has 15 residues. For the CDR3, the DNA is TGTGCCAGCAGTTCGGGGAGGCGGGGAGGAGAGACCCAGTACTTC. The encoded protein is CASSSGRRGGETQYF.

This chain joins TRBV5-1 and TRBJ2-7; 8 bases fit TRBD1. Trimming at V came to 4 bases and at J to 6 bases, leaving 9 bases not matched to a gene. The CDR3 covers 14 residues. Per germline, CDR1 SGHRS and CDR2 YFSETQ. This CDR3 is CASSAGQDISEQYV. CDR3 DNA: TGCGCCAGCAGCGCGGGACAGGACATAAGCGAGCAGTACGTC.

The chain combines TRBV27 with TRBJ2-7, with 7 bases aligning to TRBD1. The germline V gene encodes CDR1 MNHEY and CDR2 SMNVEV (reference sequence). V shed 3 bases, J shed 6 bases, and the junction held 11 bases outside the gene matches. There are 15 residues in the CDR3. The CDR3 spells CASSFSGTVFGEQYF. DNA for the CDR3: TGTGCCAGCAGTTTCTCCGGGACAGTGTTCGGCGAGCAGTACTTC.

Turning to this clone: One end of the junction is discordant with germline, which a read error may explain. The V call is TRBV4-2, the J call TRBJ1-2; 11 nucleotides line up with TRBD1. Germline assignment: CDR1 LGHNA and CDR2 YNFKEQ. This CDR3 contains 15 residues. This CDR3 is CASSQEGQGGNGYTF. The CDR3, as DNA: TGTGCCAGCAGTCAAGAGGGACAGGGGGGGAATGGCTACACCTTC.

The chain links TRBV19 to TRBJ2-6; 8 bases map to TRBD1. Germline assignment: CDR1 LNHDA and CDR2 SQIVND (reference sequence). The CDR3 loop spans 17 amino acids. Unmatched junction bases numbered 9, after V lost 8 bases and J lost 0 bases. The CDR3 here is CASVTGALDSGANVLTF. DNA of the CDR3: TGTGCCAGTGTGACAGGGGCTCTTGACTCTGGGGCCAACGTCCTGACTTTC.

V usage is TRBV5-1 and J usage is TRBJ2-3; 7 bases are a match to TRBD2. CDR3 length equals 15 residues. Germline values: CDR1 SGHRS, CDR2 YFSETQ. Losses at the gene ends were 0 bases for V and 0 bases for J; bases not matched to a gene: 1. The CDR3 spells CASSLGGGSTDTQYF. Written as DNA, the CDR3 is TGCGCCAGCAGCTTGGGGGGAGGGAGCACAGATACGCAGTATTTT.

This chain uses TRBV21-1 with TRBJ2-1; the D call in the table, TRBD1, was not verified against the DNA. TRBV21-1 is marked as a pseudogene. This CDR3 has 16 residues. The CDR3 here is CASSKSTGAPLNEQFF. Written as DNA, the CDR3 is TGTGCCAGCAGCAAATCGACAGGGGCGCCCCTGAATGAGCAGTTCTTC.

The V and J genes are TRBV19 and TRBJ1-2; D gene ambiguous. The CDR3 has 13 amino acids. Germline values: CDR1 LNHDA, CDR2 SQIVND (reference sequence). V dropped 4 bases and J dropped 8 bases, with 14 bases sitting between them. The CDR3 nucleotides are TGTGCCAGTAGTAGGAAGCCCGCGGGAGGCTACACCTTC. Its translation is CASSRKPAGGYTF.

The chain employs TRBV28 and TRBJ2-3; a possible D gene is TRBD2 (5 bases). CDR1 is MDHEN and CDR2 is SYDVKM in the germline V gene. Between the trimmed V and J ends, which lost 6 bases and 4 bases, there was a span of 17 bases. The CDR3 is 15 amino acids. In DNA form, the CDR3 reads TGTGCCAGCAGCGGGGTAACACCTGTAGCAGATACGCAGTATTTT. Translated: CASSGVTPVADTQYF. Supplemented by reference TRBV28 and TRBJ2-3, the full variable domain reads DVKVTQSSRYLVKRTGEKVFLECVQDMDHENMFWYRQDPGLGLRLIYFSYDVKMKEKGDIPEGYSVSREKKERFSLILESASTNQTSMYLCASSGVTPVADTQYFGPGTRLTVL.

The chain employs TRBV5-5 and TRBJ2-6; D unclear. The V gene lost 0 bases and the J gene lost 2 bases, with 21 bases spanning the gap. This CDR3 has 20 amino acids. Germline V gene data show CDR1 as SGHKS and CDR2 as YYEKEE (reference sequence). The CDR3 region has the DNA TGTGCCAGCAGCTTGGGATTCGTATACAGAGAAAACCCTGGGGCCAACGTCCTGACTTTC. Translated: CASSLGFVYRENPGANVLTF.

V is TRBV11-1 and J is TRBJ1-2, with 7 bases that match TRBD1. The CDR3 contains 15 residues. Germline CDR1 and CDR2: SGHAT and FQDESV (reference sequence). With V trimmed by 5 bases and J by 3 bases, 9 bases remained unmatched. The CDR3 DNA is TGTGCCAGCAGCGCCCGGGACAGCCACTACTATGGCTACACCTTC. Protein sequence: CASSARDSHYYGYTF.

The V and J genes are TRBV5-1 and TRBJ1-5; D remains unclear. The CDR3 runs 15 residues. Per germline, CDR1 SGHRS and CDR2 YFSETQ. Trimming took off 0 bases at V and 1 base at J, with 8 bases between the two ends. The chain's CDR3 is CASSLDPGSNQPQHF. The CDR3 region has the DNA TGCGCCAGCAGCTTGGATCCGGGAAGCAATCAGCCCCAGCATTTT.

The chain joins TRBV18 to TRBJ2-2, with 7 bases aligning to TRBD1. The junction had 7 bases not matched to a gene; V was cut back by 3 bases and J by 0 bases. Germline CDR1 is KGHSH and CDR2 is LQKENI. The CDR3 loop spans 17 amino acids. The CDR3 bases are TGTGCCAGCTCACCTGCAGGGGGTAACGCGAACACCGGGGAGCTGTTTTTT. It translates to CASSPAGGNANTGELFF.

The V call is TRBV27, the J call TRBJ2-5; TRBD2 might be the D (5 bases). Trimming removed 6 bases at V and 5 bases at J, with 25 bases between. The germline V gene has CDR1 MNHEY and CDR2 SMNVEV (reference sequence). This CDR3 region has 17 residues. The CDR3 spells CASRAQKDFLRRETQYF. The CDR3 nucleotides are TGTGCCAGCAGGGCCCAAAAGGACTTTTTGAGAAGGGAGACCCAGTACTTC.

The chain has TRBV6-5 and TRBJ2-7; 8 bases map to TRBD2. This CDR3 spans 12 amino acids. V lost 5 bases to trimming and J lost 5 bases; unmatched junction nucleotides: 2. Per the germline V gene, CDR1 is MNHEY and CDR2 is SVGAGI. The CDR3 DNA reads TGTGCCAGCAGTCGGGGGGGGGACGAGCAGTACTTC. This translates into CASSRGGDEQYF.